The 28 T cell receptor beta chains listed next were all sequenced from one sample in a study of blood T cell repertoires in COVID-19. Sequencing used immunoSEQ multiplex PCR; TCRdb keeps in-frame clones, though not all of them. The top ten clones hold about 10% of a sample with more than 85,000 clones, 70% to 85% of them seen once. Sequenced material: peripheral blood. Receptors were obtained from a man between 65 and 85 years old with acute or convalescent COVID-19.

The chain has TRBV4-2 and TRBJ1-6; tentative D call: TRBD1 (6 bases). V lost 4 bases to trimming and J lost 7 bases, with 20 bases between them. The germline V gene has CDR1 LGHNA and CDR2 YNFKEQ. The CDR3 consists of 17 residues. The CDR3 sequence is CASSPRAGEGRNSPLHF. CDR3 DNA: TGTGCCAGCAGCCCTCGGGCAGGGGAAGGGCGGAATTCACCCCTCCACTTT.

Judged by abundance, this clone is medium-sized. The chain uses TRBV11-2 and TRBJ1-1, with 12 bases fitting TRBD1. This CDR3 is 16 amino acids long. Per the germline V gene, CDR1 is SGHAT and CDR2 is FQNNGV. Germline trimming cut 3 bases from V and 0 bases from J; bases unmatched to any gene: 2. This chain's CDR3 is CASSLGQGALNTEAFF. DNA of the CDR3: TGTGCCAGCAGCTTGGGACAGGGGGCCCTGAACACTGAAGCTTTCTTT.

The chain employs TRBV5-1 and TRBJ1-2, with D possibly being TRBD1 (5 bases). CDR3 length equals 13 residues. CDR1 is SGHRS, CDR2 YFSETQ, per germline. The ends were cut back, 4 bases at V and 7 bases at J, with 14 bases in the middle. CDR3 DNA sequence: TGCGCCAGCAGCCTGACAGTGGGGCCTGGCTACACCTTC. It yields the protein CASSLTVGPGYTF.

This sequence joins TRBV6-5 and TRBJ2-7, with TRBD2 as a possible D gene (6 bases). V was shortened by 0 bases and J by 4 bases, with 10 bases between the two germline ends. The length of the CDR3 is 14 residues. CDR1 is MNHEY, CDR2 SVGAGI, per germline. This chain's CDR3 is CASSYSTSGYEQYF. CDR3 coding DNA: TGTGCCAGCAGTTACTCGACTAGTGGTTACGAGCAGTACTTC.

The V call is TRBV6-5, the J call TRBJ1-5, with TRBD1 as a possible D gene (5 bases). Trimming took off 8 bases at V and 0 bases at J, with 14 bases between the two ends. The CDR3 totals 15 residues. Per the germline V gene, CDR1 is MNHEY and CDR2 is SVGAGI. CDR3 region: CASAGGAGSNQPQHF. The CDR3 DNA reads TGTGCCAGCGCAGGAGGGGCTGGTAGCAATCAGCCCCAGCATTTT.

The chain recombines TRBV27 with TRBJ2-1; tentatively, D is TRBD2 (5 bases). The V end lost 4 bases, the J end lost 7 bases, and 17 bases lay between the germline ends. Germline-derived CDR1 and CDR2 are MNHEY and SMNVEV (reference sequence). CDR3 length equals 15 residues. CDR3 residues: CASSSTGESLNEQFF. In DNA form, the CDR3 reads TGTGCCAGCAGTTCGACCGGGGAATCCCTTAATGAGCAGTTCTTC.

The V and J genes are TRBV28 and TRBJ2-2; 8 bases fit TRBD2. The CDR3 is 14 residues long. J gave up 4 bases and V 5 bases, and 3 bases lay outside the gene matches. From germline, CDR1 is MDHEN and CDR2 SYDVKM. This chain's CDR3 is CASSPGGGTGELFF. CDR3 in DNA: TGTGCCAGCAGTCCGGGAGGGGGCACCGGGGAGCTGTTTTTT.

The rearrangement links TRBV28 to TRBJ2-1, with TRBD2 matching 8 bases. V dropped 4 bases and J dropped 6; count of bases not matched to a gene: 11. The CDR3 sequence is 16 residues long. Germline assignment: CDR1 MDHEN and CDR2 SYDVKM. The CDR3 bases are TGTGCCAGCAGTTCCGGACGGAGAGCGGGAGTCAATGAGCAGTTCTTC. Its protein is CASSSGRRAGVNEQFF. The entire variable domain, with the rest obtained from reference TRBV28 and TRBJ2-1, is as follows: DVKVTQSSRYLVKRTGEKVFLECVQDMDHENMFWYRQDPGLGLRLIYFSYDVKMKEKGDIPEGYSVSREKKERFSLILESASTNQTSMYLCASSSGRRAGVNEQFFGPGTRLTVL.

This rearrangement joins TRBV5-1 to TRBJ1-3, with 10 bases matching TRBD1. Unmatched junction bases numbered 7, after V lost 4 bases and J lost 0 bases. CDR1 SGHRS and CDR2 YFSETQ come from the germline V gene. CDR3 size: 17 residues. The CDR3 spells CASSTGTGDPSGNTIYF. For the CDR3, the DNA is TGCGCCAGCAGCACCGGGACAGGGGATCCCTCTGGAAACACCATATATTTT.

In its sample, this clone was seen a few times. J is TRBJ1-2 and V is TRBV4-2, with 8 bases fitting TRBD1. CDR3 length: 14 amino acids. V was pared by 3 bases and J by 6 bases, with 6 bases of the junction left unmatched. Germline V gives CDR1 LGHNA, CDR2 YNFKEQ. The chain's CDR3 is CASSQKETGDGYTF. CDR3 DNA: TGTGCCAGCAGCCAGAAGGAGACAGGGGATGGCTACACCTTC.

V is TRBV9 and J is TRBJ2-3; TRBD1 matches at 7 bases. This CDR3 spans 16 amino acids. In germline, CDR1 is SGDLS, CDR2 YYNGEE. V was clipped by 0 bases and J by 4 bases; unmatched bases: 8. CDR3 sequence: CASSVDARGRSDTQYF. In DNA, the CDR3 is TGTGCCAGCAGCGTAGATGCAAGGGGGCGATCAGATACGCAGTATTTT.

The rearrangement links TRBV2 to TRBJ2-7, with a possible D match to TRBD2 (6 bases). Between the trimmed V and J ends, which lost 2 bases and 3 bases, there was a span of 11 bases. The germline gives CDR1 SNHLY, CDR2 FYNNEI. The CDR3 is 14 residues long. The DNA of the CDR3 is TGTGCCAGCAGTGAACCTAGCGCAAACTACGAGCAGTACTTC. This sequence encodes CASSEPSANYEQYF.

The V and J genes are TRBV13 and TRBJ2-2, with no clear D. Germline V lookup: CDR1 PRHDT, CDR2 FYEKMQ (reference sequence). This CDR3 comprises 16 residues. V was trimmed by 0 bases and J by 4 bases, leaving 12 bases between them. This CDR3 is CASSLGLGSFTGELFF. As DNA, the CDR3 is TGTGCCAGCAGCTTAGGCCTAGGTAGCTTCACCGGGGAGCTGTTTTTT.

V is TRBV5-1 and J is TRBJ2-7; TRBD2 is a possible D gene (6 bases). V lost 4 bases and J 2 bases, leaving 25 bases between the germline ends. This CDR3 is 18 amino acids long. Germline V lookup: CDR1 SGHRS, CDR2 YFSETQ. In nucleotides, the CDR3 is TGCGCCAGCAGCCCTGGGGCTAGCGCCTTCCAGGCCCCCTACGAGCAGTACTTC. Protein: CASSPGASAFQAPYEQYF.

The chain has TRBV18 and TRBJ1-3; no definite D call. Germline V gene sequence: CDR1 KGHSH, CDR2 LQKENI. CDR3 length: 17 amino acids. Between the trimmed V and J ends, which lost 3 bases and 1 base, there was a span of 16 bases. This chain's CDR3 is CASSPVSLRGSGNTIYF. The CDR3 coding sequence is TGTGCCAGCTCACCTGTTAGCCTGAGAGGTTCTGGAAACACCATATATTTT. The full variable domain, in which reference TRBV18 and TRBJ1-3 provide the parts outside the CDR3, is NAGVMQNPRHLVRRRGQEARLRCSPMKGHSHVYWYRQLPEEGLKFMVYLQKENIIDESGMPKERFSAEFPKEGPSILRIQQVVRGDSAAYFCASSPVSLRGSGNTIYFGEGSWLTVV.

This chain uses TRBV5-1 with TRBJ1-1; D gene unclear. Trimming removed 0 bases at V and 4 bases at J, with 16 bases between. Germline CDR1 and CDR2: SGHRS and YFSETQ. This CDR3 spans 16 amino acids. The CDR3 DNA sequence: TGCGCCAGCAGCTTGGCCAGTGGGCAGGTTTCCACTGAAGCTTTCTTT. Residues: CASSLASGQVSTEAFF. The full variable domain, rest sourced from reference TRBV5-1 and TRBJ1-1, is KAGVTQTPRYLIKTRGQQVTLSCSPISGHRSVSWYQQTPGQGLQFLFEYFSETQRNKGNFPGRFSGRQFSNSRSEMNVSTLELGDSALYLCASSLASGQVSTEAFFGQGTRLTVV.

The chain combines TRBV27 with TRBJ2-3; the D is unclear. This CDR3 has 10 residues. Germline V lookup: CDR1 MNHEY, CDR2 SMNVEV (reference sequence). Trimming removed 10 bases from V and 7 bases from J, with 9 bases in between. CDR3 nucleotides: TGTGCCACCAACGGGTATACGCAGTATTTT. This encodes CATNGYTQYF.

The V call is TRBV7-3, the J call TRBJ2-2; 7 bases agree with TRBD1. This CDR3 region has 15 residues. CDR1 is SGHTA and CDR2 is FQGTGA in the germline V gene. The V segment lost 5 bases and the J segment 3 bases; nucleotides outside the gene matches: 6. The chain's CDR3 is CASSPNTGDTGELFF. The CDR3 DNA reads TGTGCCAGCAGCCCAAATACAGGGGACACCGGGGAGCTGTTTTTT.

Worth noting for this clone: One junction end does not reproduce the germline sequence, and a read error may be involved. The rearrangement joins TRBV7-7 to TRBJ2-1; D perhaps matches TRBD1 (7 bases). The CDR3 spans 16 residues. The germline V gene has CDR1 SSHAT and CDR2 FNYEAQ (reference sequence). CDR3 in amino acids: CASSPGGLGLNNEQFF. The CDR3 region has the DNA TGTGCTAGCAGCCCAGGGGGACTCGGCCTGAACAATGAGCAGTTCTTC.

The J gene is TRBJ1-4, the V gene TRBV5-1, with 10 bases aligning to TRBD1. The CDR3 consists of 16 residues. V lost 4 bases and J lost 1; bases outside the gene matches: 4. Germline V gene data show CDR1 as SGHRS and CDR2 as YFSETQ. The CDR3 reads CASSTGTGETNEKLFF. CDR3 DNA: TGCGCCAGCAGCACCGGGACAGGGGAAACTAATGAAAAACTGTTTTTT.

V is TRBV4-3 and J is TRBJ2-7; the match to TRBD2 covers 8 bases. The V gene end was trimmed by 2 bases and the J gene end by 2 bases; junction bases not matched to a gene: 2. From germline, CDR1 is LGHNA and CDR2 YSLEER. This CDR3 is 14 amino acids long. The CDR3 region is CASSQLAGAYEQYF. CDR3 in DNA: TGCGCCAGCAGCCAACTAGCGGGTGCCTACGAGCAGTACTTC.

The chain recombines TRBV4-2 with TRBJ2-1; 8 bases match TRBD1. J gave up 9 bases and V 1 base, and 8 bases lay outside the gene matches. Per germline, CDR1 LGHNA and CDR2 YNFKEQ. CDR3 length: 15 residues. The CDR3 coding sequence is TGTGCCAGCAGCCAAGGCCCCGGACAGGGCACTGAGCAGTTCTTC. Protein sequence: CASSQGPGQGTEQFF.

The V gene is TRBV7-3, the J gene TRBJ2-2, with no clear D. The CDR3 has 13 amino acids. The germline V and J ends were trimmed by 0 bases and 6 bases, with 5 bases remaining between them. CDR1 and CDR2 (germline): SGHTA, FQGTGA. The CDR3 spells CASSLTYSGELFF. Here the CDR3 DNA reads TGTGCCAGCAGCTTAACTTATTCCGGGGAGCTGTTTTTT.

This clone appeared a single time. The germline gene is not matched at one end of the junction; a read error may be the cause. The rearrangement joins TRBV7-2 to TRBJ2-7, with 11 bases that match TRBD2. Germline CDR1 SGHTA, CDR2 FQGNSA. The CDR3 covers 15 residues. The CDR3 DNA reads TGTGCCAGCAGGTTAGCGGGGGGGAGCTCCTACGAGCAGTACTTC. It is translated as CASRLAGGSSYEQYF.

This chain connects TRBV3-1 (or the pseudogene TRBV3-2) to TRBJ1-1; D possibly corresponds to TRBD1 (5 bases). The CDR3 extends over 16 amino acids. V was pared by 2 bases and J by 0 bases, with 13 bases between. Per germline, CDR1 LGHDT and CDR2 YNNKEL (reference sequence). In DNA form, the CDR3 reads TGTGCCAGCAGCCAATATAGCACAGGAGTGAACACTGAAGCTTTCTTT. Translation gives CASSQYSTGVNTEAFF.

The chain employs TRBV19 and TRBJ1-2, with unresolved D. With 7 bases removed from V and 4 bases from J, the gap between germline ends came to 19 bases. The CDR3 has 15 residues. Per germline, CDR1 LNHDA and CDR2 SQIVND (reference sequence). The CDR3 sequence: CASIESSLVGYGYTF. DNA of the CDR3: TGTGCCAGTATAGAATCGTCTTTGGTCGGCTATGGCTACACCTTC.

The chain employs TRBV6-5 and TRBJ1-4; D unresolved. V dropped 0 bases and J dropped 7 bases, with 9 bases sitting between them. Per germline, CDR1 MNHEY and CDR2 SVGAGI. CDR3 length equals 14 residues. For the CDR3, the DNA is TGTGCCAGCAGTTACTCGGTCAGTGTTGAAAAACTGTTTTTT. It translates to CASSYSVSVEKLFF.

The chain has TRBV9 and TRBJ1-2; D is possibly TRBD1 (6 bases). The CDR3 consists of 16 residues. V was shortened by 4 bases and J by 8 bases, with 24 bases between the two germline ends. CDR1 is SGDLS and CDR2 is YYNGEE in the germline V gene. Here the CDR3 DNA reads TGTGCCAGCAGCCTAACTTGGGACATCCGGACGTTGGGCTACACCTTC. As protein: CASSLTWDIRTLGYTF.